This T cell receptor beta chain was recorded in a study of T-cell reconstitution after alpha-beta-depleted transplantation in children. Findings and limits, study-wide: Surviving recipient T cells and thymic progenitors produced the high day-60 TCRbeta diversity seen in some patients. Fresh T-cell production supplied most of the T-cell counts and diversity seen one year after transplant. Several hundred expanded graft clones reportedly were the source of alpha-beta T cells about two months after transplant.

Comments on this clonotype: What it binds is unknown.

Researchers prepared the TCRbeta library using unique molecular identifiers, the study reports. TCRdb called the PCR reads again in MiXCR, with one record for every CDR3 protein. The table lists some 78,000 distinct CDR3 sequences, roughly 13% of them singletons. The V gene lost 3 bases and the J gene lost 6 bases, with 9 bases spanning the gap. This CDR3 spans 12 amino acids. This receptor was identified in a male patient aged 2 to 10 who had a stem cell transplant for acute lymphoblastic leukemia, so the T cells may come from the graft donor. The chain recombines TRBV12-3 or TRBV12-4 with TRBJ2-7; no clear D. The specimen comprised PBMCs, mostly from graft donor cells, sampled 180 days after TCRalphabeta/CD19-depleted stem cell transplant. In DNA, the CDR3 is TGTGCCAGCAGTTTTACCGAGGTCGAGCAGTACTTC. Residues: CASSFTEVEQYF.